This TCR beta chain appears in the sequencing data of a study of shared clonotypes between healthy human individuals. Study-wide background: Three CD4 naive, three CD4 memory, two CD8 naive and one CD8 memory plate were used per donor.

Clones were sequenced by immunoSEQ multiplex PCR, and TCRdb holds only the in-frame ones, with some missing. Among around 2,100,000 clones listed, about 95% were seen once. Germline-derived CDR1 and CDR2 are PRHDT and FYEKMQ (reference sequence). V was cut by 4 bases and J by 12 bases, with 10 bases left in between. This CDR3 contains 12 residues. The naive CD8 subset, CD45RO-negative cells positively selected for CCR7, excluded terminally differentiated effector memory CD45RA+ cells. There were no recent acute infections or vaccinations among the donors, who were healthy HIV-negative adults. Donors, without exception, were Caucasian adults residing in Nashville, Tennessee.

The rearrangement joins TRBV13 to TRBJ1-6; D is ambiguous. The source of this sequence is a man aged 18 to 30 in good health. What was sequenced was naive CD8+ T cells sorted from blood. CDR3 nucleotides: TGTGCCAGCAGCTCCTTTGGAGGACCCCTCCACTTT. Residues: CASSSFGGPLHF.